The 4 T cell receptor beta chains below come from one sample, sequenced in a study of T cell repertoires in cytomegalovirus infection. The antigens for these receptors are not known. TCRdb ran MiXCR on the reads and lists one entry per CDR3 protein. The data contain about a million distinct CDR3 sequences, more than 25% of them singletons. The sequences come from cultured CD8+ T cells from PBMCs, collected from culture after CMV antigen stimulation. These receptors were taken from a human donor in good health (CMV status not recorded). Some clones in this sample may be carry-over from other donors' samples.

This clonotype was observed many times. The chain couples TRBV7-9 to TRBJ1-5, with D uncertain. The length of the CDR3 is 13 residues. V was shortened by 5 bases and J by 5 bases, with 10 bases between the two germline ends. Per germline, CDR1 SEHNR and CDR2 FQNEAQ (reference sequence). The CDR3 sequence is CASSPSVDQPQHF. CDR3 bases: TGTGCCAGCAGCCCTTCGGTGGATCAGCCCCAGCATTTT.

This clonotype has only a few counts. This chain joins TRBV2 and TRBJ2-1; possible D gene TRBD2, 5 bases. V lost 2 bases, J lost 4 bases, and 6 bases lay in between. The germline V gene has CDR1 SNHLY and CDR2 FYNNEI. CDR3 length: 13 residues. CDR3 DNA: TGTGCCAGCAGTGAACGGGGATACAATGAGCAGTTCTTC. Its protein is CASSERGYNEQFF. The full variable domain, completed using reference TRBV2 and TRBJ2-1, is EPEVTQTPSHQVTQMGQEVILRCVPISNHLYFYWYRQILGQKVEFLVSFYNNEISEKSEIFDDQFSVERPDGSNFTLKIRSTKLEDSAMYFCASSERGYNEQFFGPGTRLTVL.

DNA for the CDR3: TGTGCCAGCAGTATGCAGACAAACACTGAAGCTTTCTTT. Protein product: CASSMQTNTEAFF. This sequence joins TRBV6-2 or TRBV6-3 and TRBJ1-1, with D unclear. CDR1 is MNHEY and CDR2 is SVGEGT in the germline V gene. V was clipped by 5 bases and J by 2 bases, with 9 bases between them. There are 13 residues in the CDR3.

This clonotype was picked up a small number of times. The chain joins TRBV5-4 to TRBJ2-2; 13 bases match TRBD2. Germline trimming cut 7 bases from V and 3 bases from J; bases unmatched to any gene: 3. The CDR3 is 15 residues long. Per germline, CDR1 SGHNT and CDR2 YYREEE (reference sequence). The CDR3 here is CASHTSGGDTGELFF. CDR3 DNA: TGTGCCAGCCATACTAGCGGGGGGGACACCGGGGAGCTGTTTTTT.